Shown below are 17 T cell receptor beta chains from a single sample sequenced in a study of T cell responses to AZD1222 COVID-19 vaccine. Some clones are missing from TCRdb's copy, which holds only in-frame ones; the method was immunoSEQ multiplex PCR. The table has about 110,000 clones, about 87% seen once. Sequencing was performed on peripheral blood, taken on day 0 of AZD1222 vaccination. These receptors came from an adult in good health.

The rearrangement joins TRBV11-2 to TRBJ1-2, with TRBD1 identical over 7 bases. Germline V gene data show CDR1 as SGHAT and CDR2 as FQNNGV. The CDR3 loop spans 18 amino acids. Trimming at V came to 4 bases and at J to 1 base, leaving 15 bases not matched to a gene. CDR3 amino acids: CASSSNPGQLKGNYGYTF. The CDR3 region has the DNA TGTGCCAGCAGCTCGAACCCGGGACAGCTCAAGGGTAACTATGGCTACACCTTC.

The rearrangement uses TRBV5-5 and TRBJ2-1; a possible D gene is TRBD1 (5 bases). The V end lost 3 bases, the J end lost 3 bases, and 16 bases lay between the germline ends. The CDR3 is made up of 16 amino acids. Germline assignment: CDR1 SGHKS and CDR2 YYEKEE (reference sequence). CDR3 coding DNA: TGTGCCAGCAGCTGGTCGTGGCTAGGGGACTACAATGAGCAGTTCTTC. Translating gives CASSWSWLGDYNEQFF. Complete variable domain (other parts from reference TRBV5-5 and TRBJ2-1): DAGVTQSPTHLIKTRGQQVTLRCSPISGHKSVSWYQQVLGQGPQFIFQYYEKEERGRGNFPDRFSARQFPNYSSELNVNALLLGDSALYLCASSWSWLGDYNEQFFGPGTRLTVL.

The rearrangement links TRBV6-2 or TRBV6-3 to TRBJ1-4; D uncertain. The CDR3 is 16 residues long. Germline-derived CDR1 and CDR2 are MNHEY and SVGEGT. Trimming shortened V by 0 bases and J by 0 bases, and 8 bases separated the two germline ends. CDR3 bases: TGTGCCAGCAGTTACTCCAGCAGAGCAACTAATGAAAAACTGTTTTTT. Protein: CASSYSSRATNEKLFF.

This clone was recorded only once. The chain has TRBV19 and TRBJ2-2; D unresolved. The CDR3 is 14 amino acids. CDR1 is LNHDA and CDR2 is SQIVND in the germline V gene (reference sequence). The V end was cut by 3 bases, the J end by 2 bases, with 7 bases between. The CDR3, as DNA: TGTGCCAGTAGTATGTGGGCTAACACCGGGGAGCTGTTTTTT. It codes for CASSMWANTGELFF.

The genes are TRBV6-5 and TRBJ1-5; D not certain. Looked up from germline, CDR1 is MNHEY and CDR2 is SVGAGI. The CDR3 sequence is 15 residues long. Trimming took 8 bases from V and 1 from J, leaving 15 bases between them. Written as DNA, the CDR3 is TGTGCCAGCCGCCAAGGCCTCTGGAGCAATCAGCCCCAGCATTTT. It specifies CASRQGLWSNQPQHF.

The chain is built from TRBV9 and TRBJ1-1; no definite D call. The CDR3 covers 13 residues. Trimming removed 3 bases from V and 6 bases from J, with 12 bases in between. The germline V gene has CDR1 SGDLS and CDR2 YYNGEE. The CDR3 DNA reads TGTGCCAGCAGCGCCCACCTTTGGGCTGAAGCTTTCTTT. Translated: CASSAHLWAEAFF.

This chain links TRBV29-1 with TRBJ1-2; D ambiguous. The CDR3 totals 11 residues. Germline loops: CDR1 SQVTM, CDR2 ANQGSEA. The V gene lost 2 bases and the J gene lost 8 bases, with 9 bases spanning the gap. CDR3 coding DNA: TGCAGCGTTGAATACGGGTTCGGCTACACCTTC. Its translation: CSVEYGFGYTF.

The V gene is TRBV7-9, the J gene TRBJ1-1; a possible D gene is TRBD1 (6 bases). V was pared by 5 bases and J by 6 bases, with 16 bases between. CDR1 and CDR2 from the germline V gene are SEHNR and FQNEAQ (reference sequence). The CDR3 is 14 residues long. The CDR3, as DNA: TGTGCCAGCAGCCCCATCAGGGGTAGGGCTGAAGCTTTCTTT. This sequence encodes CASSPIRGRAEAFF.

The chain recombines TRBV2 with TRBJ1-5, with 8 bases identical to TRBD1. V lost 6 bases, J lost 2 bases, and 15 bases stayed unmatched. Germline V lookup: CDR1 SNHLY, CDR2 FYNNEI. The CDR3 spans 18 residues. The CDR3 DNA is TGTGCCAGCAGAGGACAGGGAGGCGGCAGTGCGGGCAATCAGCCCCAGCATTTT. It encodes CASRGQGGGSAGNQPQHF.

The rearrangement uses TRBV4-1 and TRBJ1-2; D call uncertain. V was trimmed by 1 base and J by 2 bases, leaving 8 bases between them. CDR1 is MGHRA and CDR2 is YSYEKL in the germline V gene. CDR3 size: 14 residues. The CDR3 sequence: CASSQGRPNYGYTF. As DNA, the CDR3 is TGCGCCAGCAGCCAAGGACGGCCGAACTATGGCTACACCTTC.

The CDR3 sequence is CASSSGQGILSPLHF. The CDR3 DNA reads as TGTGCCAGCAGCTCCGGACAGGGGATCTTGTCACCCCTCCACTTT. This chain links TRBV7-9 with TRBJ1-6; 9 bases match TRBD1. Germline CDR1 and CDR2: SEHNR and FQNEAQ (reference sequence). Germline trimming cut 4 bases from V and 10 bases from J; bases unmatched to any gene: 8. CDR3 length equals 15 residues. The whole variable domain, remainder taken from reference TRBV7-9 and TRBJ1-6, is DTGVSQNPRHKITKRGQNVTFRCDPISEHNRLYWYRQTLGQGPEFLTYFQNEAQLEKSRLLSDRFSAERPKGSFSTLEIQRTEQGDSAMYLCASSSGQGILSPLHFGNGTRLTVT.

The chain couples TRBV5-1 to TRBJ1-1; D remains ambiguous. CDR1 and CDR2 from the germline V gene are SGHRS and YFSETQ. The ends were cut back, 0 bases at V and 3 bases at J, with 21 bases in the middle. This CDR3 has 18 residues. Here the CDR3 DNA reads TGCGCCAGCAGCTTGGGGATCGACGTGTGGAGTGGGGACACTGAAGCTTTCTTT. Translation gives CASSLGIDVWSGDTEAFF.

This clone was seen only a few times. The J gene is TRBJ1-3, the V gene TRBV5-6; D is possibly TRBD1 (5 bases). The V end was cut by 2 bases, the J end by 2 bases, with 11 bases between. The CDR3 consists of 15 residues. Germline V lookup: CDR1 SGHDT, CDR2 YYEEEE. The CDR3 reads CASSFGGPAGNTIYF. CDR3 nucleotides: TGTGCCAGCAGCTTCGGGGGTCCTGCTGGAAACACCATATATTTT. Supplemented by reference TRBV5-6 and TRBJ1-3, the full variable domain reads DAGVTQSPTHLIKTRGQQVTLRCSPKSGHDTVSWYQQALGQGPQFIFQYYEEEERQRGNFPDRFSGHQFPNYSSELNVNALLLGDSALYLCASSFGGPAGNTIYFGEGSWLTVV.

The rearrangement links TRBV29-1 to TRBJ1-5; 9 nucleotides align to TRBD1. Germline V gene lookup returns CDR1 SQVTM and CDR2 ANQGSEA. This CDR3 is built from 13 residues. V lost 6 bases, J lost 1 base, and 1 base stayed unmatched. The CDR3 coding sequence is TGCAGCGTGGGGACAGGGAGCAATCAGCCCCAGCATTTT. This sequence encodes CSVGTGSNQPQHF.

The gene calls are TRBV4-1 and TRBJ2-7; 10 positions agree with TRBD2. The J segment lost 1 base and the V segment lost 4 bases, leaving 13 bases of the junction unmatched. The CDR3 totals 18 residues. The germline V gene encodes CDR1 MGHRA and CDR2 YSYEKL. The CDR3 is CASSRGSVGTSDSYEQYF. The CDR3 nucleotides are TGCGCCAGCAGCCGAGGCAGCGTGGGGACTAGCGATTCCTACGAGCAGTACTTC.

The rearrangement joins TRBV11-2 to TRBJ2-3; D is perhaps TRBD2 (6 bases). Trimming took off 7 bases at V and 6 bases at J, with 20 bases between the two ends. CDR3 length equals 15 residues. CDR1 and CDR2 (germline): SGHAT, FQNNGV. CDR3 residues: CASNLGLLQMDTQYF. The CDR3 DNA reads TGTGCCAGCAACTTGGGACTCCTCCAGATGGATACGCAGTATTTT.

This chain joins TRBV6-6 and TRBJ1-6; D is uncertain. There are 13 residues in the CDR3. Germline V gene data show CDR1 as MNHNY and CDR2 as SVGAGI (reference sequence). V shed 10 bases and J shed 6 bases, with 13 bases lying between them. CDR3: CATRREFNSPLHF. The CDR3 DNA follows: TGTGCCACGCGACGGGAATTTAATTCACCCCTCCACTTT.